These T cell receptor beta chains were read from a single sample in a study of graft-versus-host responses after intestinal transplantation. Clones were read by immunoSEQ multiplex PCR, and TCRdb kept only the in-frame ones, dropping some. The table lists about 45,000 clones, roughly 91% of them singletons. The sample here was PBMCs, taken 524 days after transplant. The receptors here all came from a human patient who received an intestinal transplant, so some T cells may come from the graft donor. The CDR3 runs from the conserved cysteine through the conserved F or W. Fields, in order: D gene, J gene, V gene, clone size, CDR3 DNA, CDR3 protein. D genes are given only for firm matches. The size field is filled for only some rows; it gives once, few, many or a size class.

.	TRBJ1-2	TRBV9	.	TGTGCCAGCAGCGTCGCAGGGTCCCCTAACTATGGCTACACCTTC	CASSVAGSPNYGYTF
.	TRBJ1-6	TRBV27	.	TGTGCCAGCAGTTTATGGAACCGTTCACCCCTCCACTTT	CASSLWNRSPLHF
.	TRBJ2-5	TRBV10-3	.	TGTGCCAGCGGGAACCAAGAGACCCAGTACTTC	CASGNQETQYF
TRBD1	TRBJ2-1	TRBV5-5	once	TGTGCCAGCAGTCCGGACAGGTTCTCCTACAATGAGCAGTTCTTC	CASSPDRFSYNEQFF
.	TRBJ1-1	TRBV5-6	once	TGTGCCAGCAGCCACGGACTGGACGGTAACACTGAAGCTTTCTTT	CASSHGLDGNTEAFF
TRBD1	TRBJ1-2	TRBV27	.	TGTGCCAGCAGTCTAGGGACAGGGGGCGCGTATGGCTACACCTTC	CASSLGTGGAYGYTF
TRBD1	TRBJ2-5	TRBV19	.	TGTGCCAGTAGTGCCACAGGGGGGTTGACTCAAGAGACCCAGTACTTC	CASSATGGLTQETQYF
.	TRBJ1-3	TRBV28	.	TGTGCCAGCAGCCCCCCACGGGAAAGGTCGGACACCATATATTTT	CASSPPRERSDTIYF
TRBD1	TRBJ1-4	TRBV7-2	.	TGTGCCAGCAGCTTAGGAGGGGTTACAGGGGGAGCTAATGAAAAACTGTTTTTT	CASSLGGVTGGANEKLFF
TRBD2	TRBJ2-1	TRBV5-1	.	TGCGCCAGCAGCTTGGCCGGGACTAGCGGGATGAATGAGCAGTTCTTC	CASSLAGTSGMNEQFF
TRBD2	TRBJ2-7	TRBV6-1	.	TGTGCCAGCAGTGACGGACTAGCGGACCACTACGAGCAGTACTTC	CASSDGLADHYEQYF
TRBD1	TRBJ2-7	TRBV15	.	TGTGCCACCAGCAGGGATGTACAGGGGGTAATTTCCTACGAGCAGTACTTC	CATSRDVQGVISYEQYF
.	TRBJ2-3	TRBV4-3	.	TGCGCCAGCAGCCAAGCGGCTAGCGGCACAGATACGCAGTATTTT	CASSQAASGTDTQYF
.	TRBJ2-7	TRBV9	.	TGTGCCAGCAGCCCAAACGGGGGCTCCTACGAGCAGTACTTC	CASSPNGGSYEQYF
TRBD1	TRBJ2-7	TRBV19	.	TGTGCCAGTAGTATAGGGACAGGGATAGACTACGAGCAGTACTTC	CASSIGTGIDYEQYF
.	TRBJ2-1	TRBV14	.	TGTGCCAGCAGCCAAGATACAAGGTCGTGGCAGTTCTTC	CASSQDTRSWQFF
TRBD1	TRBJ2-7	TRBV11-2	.	TGTGCCAGCAGCTACAGCGGACAGGGTTGGAGCTCCTACGAGCAGTACTTC	CASSYSGQGWSSYEQYF
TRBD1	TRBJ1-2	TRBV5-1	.	TGCGCCAGCAGCCCGGGACAGGGGGCGCACGGCTACACCTTC	CASSPGQGAHGYTF
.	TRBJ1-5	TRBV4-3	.	TGCGCCAGCAGCCAAGACGATGGCAATCAGCCCCAGCATTTT	CASSQDDGNQPQHF
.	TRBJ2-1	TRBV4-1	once	TGCGCCAGCAGCCAAGACTCGCGGGGCCTCTACAATGAGCAGTTCTTC	CASSQDSRGLYNEQFF
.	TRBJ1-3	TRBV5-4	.	TGTGCCAGCAGCCAAGATGTGGGGAGTGGAAACACCATATATTTT	CASSQDVGSGNTIYF
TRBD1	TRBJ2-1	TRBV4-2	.	TGTGCCAGCAGCGACAGGGTCAATGAGCAGTTCTTC	CASSDRVNEQFF
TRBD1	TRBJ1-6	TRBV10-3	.	TGTGCCATAGGGACAGGGAATTCACCCCTCCACTTT	CAIGTGNSPLHF
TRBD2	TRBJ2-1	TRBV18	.	TGTGCCAGCTTAGGACTAGCGGGAACCCACCCCTACAATGAGCAGTTCTTC	CASLGLAGTHPYNEQFF
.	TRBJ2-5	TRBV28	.	TGTGCCAGCAGCCCCAATCAAGAGACCCAGTACTTC	CASSPNQETQYF
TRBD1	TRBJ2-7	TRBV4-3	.	TGCGCCAGCAGCCCCGGGACAGGTGCCTACGAGCAGTACTTC	CASSPGTGAYEQYF
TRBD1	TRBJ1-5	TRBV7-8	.	TGTGCCAGCAGCTTAGCCAACAGGGGAGCAATCAATCAGCCCCAGCATTTT	CASSLANRGAINQPQHF
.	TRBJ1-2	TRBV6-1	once	TGTGCCAGCAGTGAAGGCGGCGACTATGGCTACACCTTC	CASSEGGDYGYTF
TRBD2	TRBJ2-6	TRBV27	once	TGTGCCAGCAGTTTATCGGGAATAGCGGGAGGGCCTGGGGCCAACGTCCTGACTTTC	CASSLSGIAGGPGANVLTF
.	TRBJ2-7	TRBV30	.	TGTGCCTGGAGTGTAGGACAGTCTTACTACGAGCAGTACTTC	CAWSVGQSYYEQYF
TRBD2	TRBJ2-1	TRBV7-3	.	TGTGCCAGCAGCTCATCACCTAGCGGGAGTTACAATGAGCAGTTCTTC	CASSSSPSGSYNEQFF
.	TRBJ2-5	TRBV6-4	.	TGTGCCAGCAGTGCATACCCAGGGTCGGAGACCCAGTACTTC	CASSAYPGSETQYF
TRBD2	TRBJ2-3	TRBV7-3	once	TGTGCCAGCAGCTTGGGGCTAGCGGGAGAGAGCACAGATACGCAGTATTTT	CASSLGLAGESTDTQYF
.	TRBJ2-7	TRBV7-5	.	TGTGTCAGAAGCCAACCCCGCGCCGTCCGTCGTGACGAGCAGTACTTC	CVRSQPRAVRRDEQYF
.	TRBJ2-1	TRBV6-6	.	TGTGCCAGCAGTTACGGGGGGCCAGCCGATGAGCAGTTCTTC	CASSYGGPADEQFF
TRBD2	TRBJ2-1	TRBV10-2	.	TGCGCCAGCAGTGAAAGGCTAGCGGGAAACTACAATGAGCAGTTCTTC	CASSERLAGNYNEQFF
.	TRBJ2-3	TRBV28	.	TGTGCCAGCAAAAAGGGTGGCACAGATACGCAGTATTTT	CASKKGGTDTQYF
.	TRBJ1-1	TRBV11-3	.	TGTGCCAGCAGCTTATTTCGGGACACTGAAGCTTTCTTT	CASSLFRDTEAFF
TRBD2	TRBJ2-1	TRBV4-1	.	TGCGCCAGCAGGTCTCTTGGACTAGCGGGACCCAGTTTGGAGTTCTTC	CASRSLGLAGPSLEFF
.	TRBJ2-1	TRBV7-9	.	TGTGCCAGCAGCCAAATCATCCATGAGCAGTTCTTC	CASSQIIHEQFF
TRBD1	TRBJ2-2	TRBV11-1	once	TGTGCCAGCAGTTCTAACAGGGGATACACCGGGGAGCTGTTTTTT	CASSSNRGYTGELFF
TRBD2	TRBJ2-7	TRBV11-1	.	TGTGCCAGCAGCTTAATGGGACTACAAACCTACGAGCAGTACTTC	CASSLMGLQTYEQYF
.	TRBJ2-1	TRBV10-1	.	TGCGCCAGCAGTGAGTCGAGAGGGGCCAATGAGCAGTTCTTC	CASSESRGANEQFF
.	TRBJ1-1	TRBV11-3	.	TGTGCCAGCAGCCCGCGGGACTCTGGTGAAGCTTTCTTT	CASSPRDSGEAFF
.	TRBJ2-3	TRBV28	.	TGTGCCAGCAGTTCCCATAGGTCAGATACGCAGTATTTT	CASSSHRSDTQYF
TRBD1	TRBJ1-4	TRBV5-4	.	TGTGCCAGCAGCGGACAGGGGGCCGATAGCGAAAAACTGTTTTTT	CASSGQGADSEKLFF
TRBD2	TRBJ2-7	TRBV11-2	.	TGTGCCAGCAGCTGGACTAGCGGGGGGAGCTCCTACGAGCAGTACTTC	CASSWTSGGSSYEQYF
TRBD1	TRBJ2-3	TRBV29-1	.	TGCAGCGTTGTTGAAGGGGGCCGAGATACGCAGTATTTT	CSVVEGGRDTQYF
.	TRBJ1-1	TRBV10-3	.	TGTGCCAGCAGTTACCCGGGGGACACTGAAGCTTTCTTT	CASSYPGDTEAFF
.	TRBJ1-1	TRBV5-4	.	TGTGCCAGCAGCTCCCCTTCGAACACTGAAGCTTTCTTT	CASSSPSNTEAFF
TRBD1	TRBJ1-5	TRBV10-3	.	TGTGCCATCAGAGCAGGACAGGGGGGGGATCAGCCCCAGCATTTT	CAIRAGQGGDQPQHF
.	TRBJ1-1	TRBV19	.	TGTGCCAGTAAGGCGGAAATTGAAGCTTTCTTT	CASKAEIEAFF
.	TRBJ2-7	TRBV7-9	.	TGTGCCAGCAGCTTATCAGTCGCTAGCAGCGAGCAGTACTTC	CASSLSVASSEQYF
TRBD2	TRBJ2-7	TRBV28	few	TGTGCCAGCAGTTCTGGGACTAGCCGAGTCGAGCAGTACTTC	CASSSGTSRVEQYF
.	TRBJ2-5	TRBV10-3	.	TGTGCCATCAGGGGCGGACTCCAAGAGACCCAGTACTTC	CAIRGGLQETQYF